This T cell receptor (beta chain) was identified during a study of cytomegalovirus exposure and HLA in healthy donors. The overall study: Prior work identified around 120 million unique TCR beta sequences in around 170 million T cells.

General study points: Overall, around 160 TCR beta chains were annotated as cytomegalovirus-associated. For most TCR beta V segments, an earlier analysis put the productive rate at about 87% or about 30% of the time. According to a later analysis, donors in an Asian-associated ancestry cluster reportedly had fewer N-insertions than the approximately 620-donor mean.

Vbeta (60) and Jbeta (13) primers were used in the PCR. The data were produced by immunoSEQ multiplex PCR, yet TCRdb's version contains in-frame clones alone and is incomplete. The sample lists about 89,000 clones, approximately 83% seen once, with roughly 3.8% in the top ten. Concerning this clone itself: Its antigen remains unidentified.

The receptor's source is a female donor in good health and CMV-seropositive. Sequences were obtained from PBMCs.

CDR3 amino acids: CASSVTLGTGYEQYF. The CDR3 DNA sequence: TGTGCCAGCAGCGTGACTCTCGGGACAGGCTATGAGCAGTACTTC. The chain uses TRBV9 and TRBJ2-7; 8 nucleotides line up with TRBD1. J gave up 7 bases and V 2 bases, and 11 bases lay outside the gene matches. Germline V gives CDR1 SGDLS, CDR2 YYNGEE. This CDR3 is 15 amino acids long.